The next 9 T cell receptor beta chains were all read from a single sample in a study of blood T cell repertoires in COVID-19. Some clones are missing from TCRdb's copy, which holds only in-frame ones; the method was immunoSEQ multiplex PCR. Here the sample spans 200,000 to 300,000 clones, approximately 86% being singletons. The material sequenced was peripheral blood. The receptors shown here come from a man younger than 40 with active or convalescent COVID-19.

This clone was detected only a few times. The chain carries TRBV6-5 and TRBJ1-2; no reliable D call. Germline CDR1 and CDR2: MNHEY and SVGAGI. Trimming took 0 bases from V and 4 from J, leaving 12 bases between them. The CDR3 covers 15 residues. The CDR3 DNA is TGTGCCAGCAGTTACTCGCGGGTGGAAGGCTATGGCTACACCTTC. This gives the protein CASSYSRVEGYGYTF.

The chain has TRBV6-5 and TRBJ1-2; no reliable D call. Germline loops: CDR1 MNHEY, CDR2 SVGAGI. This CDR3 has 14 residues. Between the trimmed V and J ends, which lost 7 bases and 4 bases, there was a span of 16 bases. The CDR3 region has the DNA TGTGCCAGCAAAGCGTGGAGCTCCAGCTATGGCTACACCTTC. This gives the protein CASKAWSSSYGYTF.

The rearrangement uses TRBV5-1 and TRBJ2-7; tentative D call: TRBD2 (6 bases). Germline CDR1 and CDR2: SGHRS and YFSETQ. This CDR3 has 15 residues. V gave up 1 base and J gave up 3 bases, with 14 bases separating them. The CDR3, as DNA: TGCGCCAGCAGCTTGACTTCGCAGGGAGGCTACGAGCAGTACTTC. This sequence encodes CASSLTSQGGYEQYF.

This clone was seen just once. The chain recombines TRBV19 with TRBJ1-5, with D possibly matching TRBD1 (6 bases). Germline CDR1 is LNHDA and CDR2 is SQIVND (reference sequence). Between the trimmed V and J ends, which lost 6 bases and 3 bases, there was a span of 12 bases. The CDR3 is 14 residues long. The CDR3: CASSQDSNNQPQHF. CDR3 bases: TGTGCCAGTAGCCAGGACAGCAACAATCAGCCCCAGCATTTT.

The CDR3 protein is CASSQETGGIEQFF. Here the CDR3 DNA reads TGTGCCAGCAGCCAGGAGACAGGGGGCATTGAGCAGTTCTTC. The chain carries TRBV14 and TRBJ2-1, with TRBD1 matching 10 bases. CDR3 length: 14 residues. CDR1 is SGHDN, CDR2 FVKESK, per germline. With V trimmed by 3 bases and J by 9 bases, 5 bases remained unmatched.

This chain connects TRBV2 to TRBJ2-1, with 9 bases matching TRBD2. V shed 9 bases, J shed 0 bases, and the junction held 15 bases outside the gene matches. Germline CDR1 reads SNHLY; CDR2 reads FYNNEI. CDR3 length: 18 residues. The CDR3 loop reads CARQQDSGGPSSYNEQFF. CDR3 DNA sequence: TGTGCCAGACAACAGGATAGCGGGGGACCGAGCTCCTACAATGAGCAGTTCTTC.

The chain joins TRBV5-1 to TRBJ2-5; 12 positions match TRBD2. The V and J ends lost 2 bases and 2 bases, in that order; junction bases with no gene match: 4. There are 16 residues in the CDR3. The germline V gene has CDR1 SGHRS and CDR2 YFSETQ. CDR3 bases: TGCGCCAGCAGCTTATCTAGCGGGGGGGCTCAAGAGACCCAGTACTTC. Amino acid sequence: CASSLSSGGAQETQYF.

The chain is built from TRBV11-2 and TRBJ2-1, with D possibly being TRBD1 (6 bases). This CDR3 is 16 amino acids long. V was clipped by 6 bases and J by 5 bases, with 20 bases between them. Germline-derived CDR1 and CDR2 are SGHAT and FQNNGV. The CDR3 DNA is TGTGCCAGCAGACCCATCCGGGACACGCAAAACAATGAGCAGTTCTTC. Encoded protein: CASRPIRDTQNNEQFF.

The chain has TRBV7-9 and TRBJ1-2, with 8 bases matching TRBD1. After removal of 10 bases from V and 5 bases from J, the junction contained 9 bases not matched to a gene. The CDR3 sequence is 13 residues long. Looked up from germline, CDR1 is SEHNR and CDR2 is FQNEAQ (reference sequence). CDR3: CATQGGLEYGYTF. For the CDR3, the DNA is TGTGCCACACAGGGGGGGCTCGAGTATGGCTACACCTTC.